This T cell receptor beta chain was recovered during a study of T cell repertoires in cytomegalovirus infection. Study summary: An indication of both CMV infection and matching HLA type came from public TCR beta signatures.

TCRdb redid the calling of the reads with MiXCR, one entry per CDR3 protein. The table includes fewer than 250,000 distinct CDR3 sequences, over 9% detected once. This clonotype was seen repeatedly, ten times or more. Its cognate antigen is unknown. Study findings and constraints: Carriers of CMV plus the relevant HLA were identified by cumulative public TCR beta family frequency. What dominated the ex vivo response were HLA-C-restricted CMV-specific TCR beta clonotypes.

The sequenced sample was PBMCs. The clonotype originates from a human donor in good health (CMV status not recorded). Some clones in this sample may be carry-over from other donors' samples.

In DNA form, the CDR3 reads TGCGCCAGCAGCTTGACGACTAGCGGGGTCTACAATGAGCAGTTCTTC. Protein product: CASSLTTSGVYNEQFF. The genes are TRBV5-1 and TRBJ2-1; TRBD2 matches 11 bases. Germline V CDR1 and CDR2: SGHRS, YFSETQ. Trimming removed 1 base from V and 3 bases from J; junction bases left unmatched: 3. This CDR3 is 16 amino acids long.